The 18 T cell receptor beta chains given below trace back to one sample, sequenced in a study of CD8+ T cells in alopecia areata. Reverse transcribed after extraction, RNA yielded cDNA as the sequencing template. Here immunoSEQ multiplex PCR was the method, and the copy in TCRdb shows in-frame clones only, minus some. There are around 100,000 clones in the sample, none observed a single time. The sample taken for sequencing was lesional skin. These TCRs come from a C3H/HeJ mouse with alopecia areata. The strain bears MHC haplotype H2-k.

On this clone itself: Genes here carry mouse names. The CDR3 end is not reached by the read, which stops 4 residues before it; the germline J gene fills it in. This chain joins TRBV5 and TRBJ2-1; perhaps TRBD1 as D (6 bases). CDR3 length: 14 residues. The germline V gene has CDR1 LGHNA and CDR2 YNLKQL (reference sequence). V lost 2 bases and J lost 5, with 10 bases in between. The CDR3 bases that were read are TGTGCCAGCAGCCAACCACAGGGAGATGCT. Residues: CASSQPQGDA. The complete CDR3 protein is CASSQPQGDAEQFF.

This clone turned up a few times. A mismatch at residue 13 separates the TCRdb protein from the translated DNA, so the protein presented here was translated from the DNA. Gene names refer to mouse genes. Coverage ceases 3 residues before the CDR3 finishes, and the germline J gene fills in the end. J is TRBJ1-6 and V is TRBV12-2, with D perhaps TRBD1 (6 bases). TRBJ1-6 qualifies as an ORF whose function is uncertain. This CDR3 has 16 residues. V was cut by 1 base and J by 2 bases, with 11 bases left in between. Germline CDR1 SGHLS, CDR2 HYDKME. CDR3: CASSLGGRAYNSPLYF. The part of the CDR3 DNA that was read is TGTGCCAGCTCTCTTGGGGGGCGGGCCTATAATTCGCCC.

With regard to this clone: Gene labels here are mouse ones. Read sequence stops 4 residues before the CDR3 end, and the germline J gene provides the missing end. V gene TRBV13-3 combines with J gene TRBJ1-4; 7 bases map to TRBD1. Germline CDR1 and CDR2: NNHDY and SYVADS. The CDR3 runs to 14 residues. This chain's CDR3 is CASSGETGTERLFF. Incomplete CDR3 DNA: TGTGCCAGCAGTGGTGAGACAGGGACCGAA.

On this clone: Mouse names are used for the genes. Read sequence stops 4 residues before the CDR3 end, and the germline J gene provides the missing end. This chain uses TRBV19 with TRBJ2-5, with 8 positions matching TRBD2. The CDR3 is 16 residues long. Per germline, CDR1 FNHDT and CDR2 SITEND (reference sequence). V was pared by 2 bases and J by 3 bases, with 8 bases of the junction left unmatched. The CDR3 bases that were read are TGTGCCAGCAGTATCAAGCTAACTGGGGGTCAAGAC. It is translated as CASSIKLTGGQD. The full CDR3 reads CASSIKLTGGQDTQYF.

This clone was seen repeatedly, ten times or more. Mouse gene names and germline throughout. The CDR3 end lies 4 residues beyond the end of the read and is filled in from the germline J gene. This chain connects TRBV13-3 to TRBJ2-7; TRBD1 is a possible D gene (5 bases). The CDR3 extends over 12 amino acids. Germline assignment: CDR1 NNHDY and CDR2 SYVADS. V lost 4 bases and J lost 3, with 8 bases in between. CDR3 DNA, as far as it was read: TGTGCCAGCAGTAGAGGGGTCTAT. This translates into CASSRGVY. The whole CDR3 protein reads CASSRGVYEQYF.

Notes on this clone: Germline and genes here are mouse. Coverage ceases 4 residues before the CDR3 finishes, and the germline J gene fills in the end. The V and J genes are TRBV13-3 and TRBJ2-1; 7 bases are shared with TRBD2. Germline CDR1 is NNHDY and CDR2 is SYVADS. The junction had 3 bases not matched to a gene; V was cut back by 5 bases and J by 1 base. The CDR3 length is 14 residues. The covered CDR3 bases are TGTGCCAGCAGCAAACTGGGGAACTATGCT. Protein product: CASSKLGNYA. The whole CDR3 region reads CASSKLGNYAEQFF.

Of note for this clone: Mouse names are used for the genes. The CDR3 end lies 4 residues beyond the end of the read and is filled in from the germline J gene. This chain joins TRBV13-3 and TRBJ2-4; D is uncertain. Trimming took off 2 bases at V and 0 bases at J, with 7 bases between the two ends. The CDR3 totals 14 residues. The germline V gene encodes CDR1 NNHDY and CDR2 SYVADS. CDR3 region: CASSDLSSQNTLYF. CDR3 bases read: TGTGCCAGCAGTGACCTCTCTAGTCAAAAC.

With regard to this clone: The protein listed by TCRdb differs at residue 13 from the translated DNA, so the DNA translation is shown. Any gene name here is a mouse gene name. The read ends 3 residues shy of where the CDR3 ends; the end is completed using the germline J gene. The rearrangement links TRBV13-2 to TRBJ1-6; 10 positions agree with TRBD1. TRBJ1-6 is filed as an ORF, its function uncertain. V shed 2 bases and J 7 bases; nucleotides not matched to a gene: 6. The CDR3 has 16 amino acids. Germline assignment: CDR1 NNHNN and CDR2 SYGAGS (reference sequence). The CDR3 region is CASGEPGQGWNSPLYF. CDR3 DNA, as far as it was read: TGTGCCAGCGGTGAACCGGGACAGGGGTGGAATTCGCCC.

This clone was detected only a few times. Genes here carry mouse names. The CDR3 extends 4 residues past the end of the read, so its final part is completed from the germline J gene. The J gene is TRBJ1-4, the V gene TRBV19; D may be TRBD1 (5 bases). This CDR3 has 11 residues. Looked up from germline, CDR1 is FNHDT and CDR2 is SITEND (reference sequence). The sequenced part of the CDR3 DNA is TGTGCCAGCCGGGGGGGCGAA. It specifies CASRGGE. The CDR3 reads in full as CASRGGERLFF. Based on the CDR3 plus reference TRBV19 and TRBJ1-4, the full variable domain is GGIITQTPKFLIGQEGQKLTLKCQQNFNHDTMYWYRQDSGKGLRLIYYSITENDLQKGDLSEGYDASREKKSSFSLTVTSAQKNEMAVFLCASRGGERLFFGHGTKLSVL.

Worth noting for this clone: A read error may explain this, as a much larger clone is one base away. The genes and germline here are from mouse. The CDR3: CASSTGVNYAEQFF. Incomplete CDR3 DNA: TGTGCCAGCAGCACAGGGGTGAACTATGCT. The gene calls are TRBV3 and TRBJ2-1; 7 nucleotides agree with TRBD1. The missing CDR3 end, 4 residues past where the read stops, is filled in from the germline J gene. The CDR3 consists of 14 residues. V lost 5 bases, J lost 1 base, and 2 bases stayed unmatched. Germline loops: CDR1 SNHLY, CDR2 FYNGKV (reference sequence).

The sample holds a few counts of this clone. Mouse germline and gene names are used. Coverage ceases 4 residues before the CDR3 finishes, and the germline J gene fills in the end. This sequence joins TRBV19 and TRBJ2-2, with TRBD2 matching 7 bases. This CDR3 contains 14 residues. Losses at the gene ends were 5 bases for V and 0 bases for J; bases not matched to a gene: 1. Looked up from germline, CDR1 is FNHDT and CDR2 is SITEND (reference sequence). CDR3 loop: CASRTGTNTGQLYF. The part of the CDR3 DNA that was read is TGTGCCAGCAGGACTGGGACAAACACCGGG. Variable domain in full (rest from reference TRBV19 and TRBJ2-2): GGIITQTPKFLIGQEGQKLTLKCQQNFNHDTMYWYRQDSGKGLRLIYYSITENDLQKGDLSEGYDASREKKSSFSLTVTSAQKNEMAVFLCASRTGTNTGQLYFGEGSKLTVL.

About this clone itself: Gene names and germline refer to mouse. CDR3 protein: CASSINWSQNTLYF. The part of the CDR3 DNA that was read is TGTGCCAGCAGTATTAACTGGAGTCAAAAC. The chain has TRBV19 and TRBJ2-4, with a weak D call TRBD2 (5 bases). The CDR3 end lies 4 residues beyond the end of the read and is filled in from the germline J gene. Trimming cost V 2 bases and J 0 bases, with 7 bases left between them. The CDR3 is 14 residues long. Germline-derived CDR1 and CDR2 are FNHDT and SITEND (reference sequence).

A note on this clone: Gene names are the mouse ones. The read halts 4 residues ahead of the CDR3 end, with the missing end drawn from the germline J gene. J is TRBJ1-1 and V is TRBV1; 9 bases agree with TRBD1. The V gene end was trimmed by 3 bases and the J gene end by 1 base; junction bases not matched to a gene: 6. The CDR3 extends over 16 amino acids. CDR1 is NSQYPW, CDR2 LRSPGD, per germline (reference sequence). CDR3 sequence: CTCSAPLDRGNTEVFF. CDR3 bases read: TGCACCTGCAGTGCCCCCCTGGACAGGGGAAACACA.

To note about this clone: Germline and genes: mouse. The DNA ends 4 residues before the CDR3 does, and the rest of the CDR3 is filled in from the germline J gene. This chain links TRBV13-3 with TRBJ1-2; the match to TRBD1 covers 7 bases. Germline-derived CDR1 and CDR2 are NNHDY and SYVADS. CDR3 length equals 14 residues. V lost 5 bases, J lost 2 bases, and 6 bases stayed unmatched. CDR3 DNA, as far as it was read: TGTGCCAGCAGCGATTTGGGACAGAACTCC. As protein: CASSDLGQNS. The entire CDR3 sequence reads CASSDLGQNSDYTF.

This clone was found a few times. Germline and genes: mouse. The sequence runs out 4 residues before the end of the CDR3; the remainder is reconstructed from the germline J gene. This sequence joins TRBV13-2 and TRBJ1-1; D is uncertain. The CDR3 covers 13 residues. With 3 bases removed from V and 0 bases from J, the gap between germline ends came to 6 bases. The germline gives CDR1 NNHNN, CDR2 SYGAGS (reference sequence). The CDR3 is CASGVWSNTEVFF. The covered CDR3 bases are TGTGCCAGCGGTGTATGGTCAAACACA.

This clone was picked up a small number of times. Mouse names are used for the genes. The CDR3 end lies 4 residues beyond the end of the read and is filled in from the germline J gene. The chain employs TRBV1 and TRBJ1-4; no firm D call. From germline, CDR1 is NSQYPW and CDR2 LRSPGD (reference sequence). V lost 2 bases and J 0 bases, leaving 10 bases between the germline ends. CDR3 length equals 16 residues. The part of the CDR3 DNA that was read is TGCACCTGCAGTGCATGGCAGGAAATTTCCAACGAA. It encodes CTCSAWQEISNE. The whole CDR3 reads CTCSAWQEISNERLFF.

This clone has a handful of counts. Gene and germline names: mouse. The read ends 4 residues shy of where the CDR3 ends; the end is completed using the germline J gene. The chain recombines TRBV1 with TRBJ1-1, with TRBD1 identical over 7 bases. Per the germline V gene, CDR1 is NSQYPW and CDR2 is LRSPGD (reference sequence). The CDR3 contains 15 residues. The V and J ends lost 0 bases and 3 bases, in that order; junction bases with no gene match: 4. The CDR3 protein is CTCSADLGGDTEVFF. Incomplete CDR3 DNA: TGCACCTGCAGTGCAGATTTAGGGGGCGACACA.

As for this clone: Germline and genes here are mouse. The read terminates 4 residues ahead of where the CDR3 ends, so the germline J gene completes it. V usage is TRBV1 and J usage is TRBJ2-5, with 7 bases identical to TRBD1. With 0 bases clipped from V and 1 base from J, the junction kept 4 bases outside the gene matches. There are 16 residues in the CDR3. Germline assignment: CDR1 NSQYPW and CDR2 LRSPGD (reference sequence). The CDR3 reads CTCSADQGVDQDTQYF. Incomplete CDR3 DNA: TGCACCTGCAGTGCAGATCAGGGGGTGGACCAAGAC.